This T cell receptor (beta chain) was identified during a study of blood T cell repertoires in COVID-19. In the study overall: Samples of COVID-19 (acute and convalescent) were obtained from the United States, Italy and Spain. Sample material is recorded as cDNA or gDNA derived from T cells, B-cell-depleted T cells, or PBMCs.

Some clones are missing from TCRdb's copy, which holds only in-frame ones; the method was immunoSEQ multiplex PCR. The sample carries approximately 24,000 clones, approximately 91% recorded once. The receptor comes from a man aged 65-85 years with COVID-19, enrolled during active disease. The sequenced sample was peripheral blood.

CDR3 DNA sequence: TGTGCCAGCAGCTCTTTTAACACTGAAGCTTTCTTT. Translating it yields CASSSFNTEAFF. The chain links TRBV7-2 to TRBJ1-1; D gene uncertain. V was cut by 4 bases and J by 2 bases, with 5 bases left in between. The germline V gene encodes CDR1 SGHTA and CDR2 FQGNSA. The CDR3 consists of 12 residues.